This T cell receptor beta chain was recovered during a study of T cell responses to AZD1222 COVID-19 vaccine. Study results and limitations: There were mostly white British donors and more females than males, and clonal diversity was possibly underestimated. Mapped onto spike, vaccine-associated CD4 TCRs spanned it and were dominant at 160-218 and 743-854. Among spike-specific TCRs, nearly half reportedly target unmutated variant regions. Without day 14 samples, only post-peak T cell repertoires were studied.

Using immunoSEQ multiplex PCR, the repertoire was profiled, and TCRdb retains in-frame clones only, with some absent. The sample lists about 200,000 clones, around nine tenths occurring once. Trimming removed 7 bases at V and 8 bases at J, with 17 bases between. Germline loops: CDR1 LNHDA, CDR2 SQIVND (reference sequence). This CDR3 region has 13 residues. Points on this clone: Its antigen remains unidentified.

The TCR sequence derives from an adult who received the MenACWY meningococcal vaccine as a control. This specimen consisted of peripheral blood, obtained 28 days after the second dose of the MenACWY control vaccine. The chain joins TRBV19 to TRBJ1-2; no reliable D call. The CDR3 DNA reads as TGTGCCAGTATCCCCCTAAGTGGTTGGGGCTACACCTTC. This sequence encodes CASIPLSGWGYTF.